These 30 T cell receptor beta chains were sequenced from one sample in a study of blood T cell repertoires in COVID-19. Assay used: immunoSEQ multiplex PCR; TCRdb lists only in-frame clones, some missing. The top ten clones hold 1% to 1.5% of a sample with over 75,000 clones, approximately 82% of them seen once. The sequencing sample was made of peripheral blood. All receptors derive from a woman older than 75 with acute or convalescent COVID-19.

V is TRBV2 and J is TRBJ2-7; no clear D gene. V lost 4 bases to trimming and J lost 5 bases, with 12 bases between them. The CDR3 totals 13 residues. CDR1 is SNHLY, CDR2 FYNNEI, per germline. DNA of the CDR3: TGTGCCAGCAGTGTTAAATGGTCGGACGAGCAGTACTTC. Protein product: CASSVKWSDEQYF.

Here the CDR3 DNA reads TGTGCCACCAGCAGAACCGGGACAGAAAACACTGAAGCTTTCTTT. Its translation is CATSRTGTENTEAFF. The chain employs TRBV15 and TRBJ1-1; TRBD1 aligns across 7 bases. Trimming at V came to 2 bases and at J to 2 bases, leaving 5 bases not matched to a gene. Germline loops: CDR1 LNHNV, CDR2 YYDKDF (reference sequence). This CDR3 region has 15 residues.

This sequence joins TRBV6-5 and TRBJ1-4, with TRBD1 matching 9 bases. Looked up from germline, CDR1 is MNHEY and CDR2 is SVGAGI. J was trimmed by 8 bases and V by 0 bases; bases with no gene match: 4. This CDR3 comprises 15 residues. The CDR3 reads CASSYSQDRGEKLFF. The CDR3 nucleotides read TGTGCCAGCAGTTACTCACAGGACAGGGGCGAAAAACTGTTTTTT.

This clone is a singleton in its sample. This chain connects TRBV7-9 to TRBJ2-3; D gene unclear. The CDR3 totals 17 residues. V lost 7 bases and J lost 0, with 20 bases in between. Germline V CDR1 and CDR2: SEHNR, FQNEAQ (reference sequence). The CDR3 DNA reads as TGTGCCAGCATCCGTTGGCGGCGGTTTCCTAGCACAGATACGCAGTATTTT. This translates into CASIRWRRFPSTDTQYF. The complete variable domain, with remaining parts taken from reference TRBV7-9 and TRBJ2-3, reads DTGVSQNPRHKITKRGQNVTFRCDPISEHNRLYWYRQTLGQGPEFLTYFQNEAQLEKSRLLSDRFSAERPKGSFSTLEIQRTEQGDSAMYLCASIRWRRFPSTDTQYFGPGTRLTVL.

V and J are TRBV19 and TRBJ1-1; D remains unclear. In germline, CDR1 is LNHDA, CDR2 SQIVND (reference sequence). V lost 1 base and J 4 bases, leaving 10 bases between the germline ends. This CDR3 has 14 amino acids. This chain's CDR3 is CASSIVPGGTEAFF. CDR3 in DNA: TGTGCCAGTAGTATAGTCCCGGGTGGCACTGAAGCTTTCTTT.

This clone has just a few counts. The chain has TRBV25-1 and TRBJ1-1, with 7 bases aligning to TRBD1. In germline, CDR1 is MGHDK, CDR2 SYGVNS. The CDR3 contains 15 residues. With 3 bases clipped from V and 2 bases from J, the junction kept 6 bases outside the gene matches. CDR3 amino acids: CASSDRGWGNTEAFF. DNA of the CDR3: TGTGCCAGCAGTGACAGGGGGTGGGGAAACACTGAAGCTTTCTTT.

This clone turned up a few times. The CDR3 DNA reads as TGCGCCAGCAGCTTAGGGCCCCGTGGAGGGGACCAGCCCCAGCATTTT. Translating gives CASSLGPRGGDQPQHF. The rearrangement uses TRBV5-1 and TRBJ1-5; D possibly corresponds to TRBD1 (5 bases). From germline, CDR1 is SGHRS and CDR2 YFSETQ. The CDR3 has 16 amino acids. V lost 2 bases, J lost 7 bases, and 19 bases lay in between.

The genes are TRBV6-5 and TRBJ2-3, with D tentatively TRBD2 (5 bases). V was cut by 7 bases and J by 3 bases, with 8 bases left in between. There are 12 residues in the CDR3. Germline lookup yields CDR1 MNHEY and CDR2 SVGAGI. The CDR3 region is CASTLATDTQYF. DNA of the CDR3: TGTGCCAGCACGCTAGCTACAGATACGCAGTATTTT.

The chain carries TRBV19 and TRBJ1-3, with a tentative D call TRBD1 (6 bases). Germline CDR1 LNHDA, CDR2 SQIVND (reference sequence). Trimming stripped 5 bases from V and 0 bases from J, with 14 bases between. CDR3 length: 16 residues. This CDR3 reads CASSGGGAHSGNTIYF. The CDR3 region has the DNA TGTGCCAGTAGTGGTGGGGGCGCTCACTCTGGAAACACCATATATTTT.

V and J are TRBV4-2 and TRBJ1-1; TRBD1 might be the D (5 bases). The CDR3 has 14 amino acids. The V end lost 3 bases, the J end lost 5 bases, and 13 bases lay between the germline ends. The germline CDR1 and CDR2 sequences are LGHNA and YNFKEQ. The CDR3 sequence: CASSQGIGGTEAFF. The CDR3 DNA sequence: TGTGCCAGCAGCCAGGGAATCGGGGGGACTGAAGCTTTCTTT.

This chain links TRBV6-5 with TRBJ2-1; D is possibly TRBD2 (6 bases). CDR3 length equals 13 residues. Germline assignment: CDR1 MNHEY and CDR2 SVGAGI. V was cut by 6 bases and J by 8 bases, with 14 bases left in between. The CDR3 DNA reads TGTGCCAGCAGCAGCGGGTACCTTGATGAGCAGTTCTTC. This codes for CASSSGYLDEQFF.

The gene calls are TRBV5-1 and TRBJ2-1; the match to TRBD1 covers 12 bases. The V and J ends lost 0 bases and 7 bases, in that order; junction bases with no gene match: 5. CDR1 and CDR2 (germline): SGHRS, YFSETQ. The CDR3 length is 16 residues. This CDR3 is CASSLAGTGGLNEQFF. The CDR3, as DNA: TGCGCCAGCAGCTTGGCAGGGACAGGGGGCTTGAATGAGCAGTTCTTC.

This clone was observed a single time. This chain links TRBV27 with TRBJ1-2; 7 bases fit TRBD1. The V gene end was trimmed by 6 bases and the J gene end by 8 bases; junction bases not matched to a gene: 12. CDR1 MNHEY and CDR2 SMNVEV come from the germline V gene (reference sequence). The CDR3 is 14 amino acids. The CDR3 sequence: CASSRVSQGQGYTF. In DNA, the CDR3 is TGTGCCAGCAGCCGCGTCTCACAGGGGCAGGGCTACACCTTC.

This clone was seen a few times. V usage is TRBV6-5 and J usage is TRBJ2-7, with TRBD1 matching 7 bases. The CDR3 is made up of 12 amino acids. Germline V gives CDR1 MNHEY, CDR2 SVGAGI. V lost 6 bases to trimming and J lost 5 bases; unmatched junction nucleotides: 4. The CDR3 sequence is CASSKTGNEQYF. The CDR3 DNA sequence: TGTGCCAGCAGCAAGACAGGGAACGAGCAGTACTTC.

The sample holds one count of this clone. The genes are TRBV6-2 or TRBV6-3 and TRBJ1-5; D ambiguous. Looked up from germline, CDR1 is MNHEY and CDR2 is SVGEGT. The CDR3 totals 13 residues. V lost 2 bases, J lost 6 bases, and 8 bases lay in between. The chain's CDR3 is CASSYDRFQPQHF. CDR3 sequence (DNA): TGTGCCAGCAGTTACGATAGATTTCAGCCCCAGCATTTT.

This chain links TRBV7-8 with TRBJ2-4; 7 bases are a match to TRBD1. This CDR3 comprises 19 residues. J lost 1 base, V lost 2 bases, and 14 bases had no gene match. Germline-derived CDR1 and CDR2 are SGHVS and FQNEAQ. CDR3 protein: CASSLSSPTGVSAKNIQYF. The CDR3 nucleotides are TGTGCCAGCAGCTTATCCTCCCCCACAGGGGTATCGGCCAAAAACATTCAGTACTTC.

Here the CDR3 reads CASARTGVEAFF. CDR3 in DNA: TGTGCCAGTGCCCGGACAGGCGTCGAAGCTTTCTTT. The rearrangement links TRBV19 to TRBJ1-1; 7 bases are a match to TRBD1. Germline CDR1 and CDR2: LNHDA and SQIVND (reference sequence). This CDR3 has 12 residues. J gave up 8 bases and V 8 bases, and 8 bases lay outside the gene matches.

This chain joins TRBV19 and TRBJ2-7; unclear D gene. The CDR3 contains 14 residues. Germline CDR1 reads LNHDA; CDR2 reads SQIVND (reference sequence). The V gene lost 10 bases and the J gene lost 0 bases, with 16 bases spanning the gap. CDR3 sequence reads: CATSELRSSYEQYF. The CDR3 DNA sequence: TGTGCCACCTCAGAATTACGGAGCTCCTACGAGCAGTACTTC.

J is TRBJ1-2 and V is TRBV5-6; TRBD1 matches 7 bases. V was pared by 4 bases and J by 6 bases, with 3 bases of the junction left unmatched. In germline, CDR1 is SGHDT, CDR2 YYEEEE. The CDR3 totals 12 residues. CDR3 region: CASSPTGDGYTF. The DNA for the CDR3 is TGTGCCAGCAGCCCTACAGGGGATGGCTACACCTTC.

The chain combines TRBV11-2 with TRBJ1-2; TRBD1 aligns across 8 bases. V was pared by 4 bases and J by 8 bases, with 9 bases of the junction left unmatched. Germline V lookup: CDR1 SGHAT, CDR2 FQNNGV. The CDR3 has 14 residues. CDR3 DNA: TGTGCCAGCAGCTCCCATGGACAGGGAGAAGGCTACACCTTC. Translated, it gives CASSSHGQGEGYTF.

The gene calls are TRBV5-1 and TRBJ1-2; no clear D. This CDR3 region has 13 residues. V gave up 0 bases and J gave up 4 bases, with 7 bases separating them. Per germline, CDR1 SGHRS and CDR2 YFSETQ. CDR3 nucleotides: TGCGCCAGCAGCTTGGCCGCTACCTATGGCTACACCTTC. Translated: CASSLAATYGYTF.

The count of this clone is one. The V call is TRBV6-5, the J call TRBJ2-3, with 11 bases matching TRBD2. Trimming took 8 bases from V and 5 from J; bases not matched to a gene: 9. CDR1 is MNHEY and CDR2 is SVGAGI in the germline V gene. The CDR3 length is 15 residues. Here the CDR3 DNA reads TGTGCCAGCGTGAGTAGCGGGAGGGCAGGAGATACGCAGTATTTT. Translation gives CASVSSGRAGDTQYF.

The chain combines TRBV23-1 with TRBJ2-7, with 8 nucleotides matching TRBD1. TRBV23-1 is marked as an open reading frame, function uncertain. This CDR3 spans 14 amino acids. After removal of 7 bases from V and 0 bases from J, the junction contained 5 bases not matched to a gene. The CDR3 reads CASIRQGSSYEQYF. The DNA of the CDR3 is TGCGCCAGCATAAGACAGGGGTCCTCCTACGAGCAGTACTTC.

The count of this clone is one. The CDR3 DNA is TGTGCCAGCAGCCAGGGACACACCAATGAGCAGTTCTTC. Protein product: CASSQGHTNEQFF. The V and J genes are TRBV11-3 and TRBJ2-1; TRBD1 is a possible D gene (6 bases). CDR1 is SGHNT and CDR2 is YENEEA in the germline V gene. This CDR3 comprises 13 residues. V was shortened by 5 bases and J by 6 bases, with 11 bases between the two germline ends.

The genes are TRBV5-1 and TRBJ1-2; D is possibly TRBD1 (5 bases). Trimming left V 4 bases short and J 6 bases short, with 19 bases between. In germline, CDR1 is SGHRS, CDR2 YFSETQ. The CDR3 loop spans 15 amino acids. CDR3 residues: CASSRSPDTGDGYTF. The DNA of the CDR3 is TGCGCCAGCAGCCGCTCACCCGACACGGGGGATGGCTACACCTTC.

The chain carries TRBV5-1 and TRBJ1-1; D gene unclear. Per the germline V gene, CDR1 is SGHRS and CDR2 is YFSETQ. Trimming shortened V by 4 bases and J by 3 bases, and 13 bases separated the two germline ends. The length of the CDR3 is 14 residues. In DNA, the CDR3 is TGCGCCAGCAGCGCAGTCTCGTTGGACACTGAAGCTTTCTTT. It translates to CASSAVSLDTEAFF.

The genes are TRBV6-5 and TRBJ1-2, with 10 bases identical to TRBD1. The CDR3 spans 15 residues. The trim removed 6 bases at V and 3 bases at J, leaving 7 bases unmatched. Germline V lookup: CDR1 MNHEY, CDR2 SVGAGI. The CDR3 loop reads CASSTRTGGYYGYTF. The CDR3, as DNA: TGTGCCAGCAGCACCCGGACAGGGGGTTACTATGGCTACACCTTC.

The gene calls are TRBV11-2 and TRBJ2-5; tentatively, D is TRBD2 (6 bases). This CDR3 region has 13 residues. V lost 1 base to trimming and J lost 11 bases, with 14 bases between them. From germline, CDR1 is SGHAT and CDR2 FQNNGV. CDR3 nucleotide sequence: TGTGCCAGCAGCTTAGGGGCCCGGGAGTCGCAGTACTTC. It is translated as CASSLGARESQYF.

This chain links TRBV3-1 (or the pseudogene TRBV3-2) with TRBJ1-1; D is uncertain. The CDR3 contains 13 residues. The germline V gene encodes CDR1 LGHDT and CDR2 YNNKEL (reference sequence). V was cut by 1 base and J by 6 bases, with 9 bases left in between. The CDR3 DNA sequence: TGTGCCAGCAGCCAAGTTTCCTTCGCTGAAGCTTTCTTT. Translated, it gives CASSQVSFAEAFF.

The chain uses TRBV19 and TRBJ1-5; D remains ambiguous. V lost 3 bases and J 4 bases, leaving 10 bases between the germline ends. There are 14 residues in the CDR3. Germline V CDR1 and CDR2: LNHDA, SQIVND (reference sequence). The CDR3 protein is CASSIRPGNQPQHF. CDR3 in DNA: TGTGCCAGTAGTATTCGCCCCGGGAATCAGCCCCAGCATTTT.